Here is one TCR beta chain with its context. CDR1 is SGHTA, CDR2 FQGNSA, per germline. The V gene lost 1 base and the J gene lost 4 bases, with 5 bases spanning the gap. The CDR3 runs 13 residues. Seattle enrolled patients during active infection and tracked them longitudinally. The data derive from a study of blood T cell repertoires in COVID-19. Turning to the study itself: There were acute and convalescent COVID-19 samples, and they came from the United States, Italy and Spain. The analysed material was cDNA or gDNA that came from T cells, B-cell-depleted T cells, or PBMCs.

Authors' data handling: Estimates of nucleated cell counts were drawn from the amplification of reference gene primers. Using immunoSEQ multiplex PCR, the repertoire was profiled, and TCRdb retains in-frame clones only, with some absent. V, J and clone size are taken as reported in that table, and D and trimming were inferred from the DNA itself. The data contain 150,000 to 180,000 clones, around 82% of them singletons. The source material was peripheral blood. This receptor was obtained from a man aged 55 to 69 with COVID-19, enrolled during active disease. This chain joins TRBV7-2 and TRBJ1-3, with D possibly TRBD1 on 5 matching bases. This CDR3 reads CASSLGQGNTIYF. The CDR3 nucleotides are TGTGCCAGCAGCTTAGGACAGGGAAACACCATATATTTT.